This entry lists 9 T cell receptor beta chains sequenced from one sample in a study of shared clonotypes between healthy human individuals. Clones were read by immunoSEQ multiplex PCR, and TCRdb kept only the in-frame ones, dropping some. The table shows about 470,000 clones, with roughly 77% occurring only once. The specimen was PBMCs. These receptors all stem from a woman between 40 and 50 years old in good health. Some clones in this sample may be carry-over from other donors' samples.

The chain couples TRBV6-6 to TRBJ1-1, with D hard to call. The CDR3 sequence is 12 residues long. Per the germline V gene, CDR1 is MNHNY and CDR2 is SVGAGI (reference sequence). Trimming removed 6 bases at V and 10 bases at J, with 15 bases between. The CDR3 loop reads CASSSPDLGAFF. The CDR3 DNA is TGTGCCAGCAGCTCCCCCGACTTGGGAGCTTTCTTT.

V and J are TRBV29-1 and TRBJ2-1, with 8 bases fitting TRBD2. The trim removed 1 base at V and 2 bases at J, leaving 7 bases unmatched. The CDR3 consists of 16 residues. Germline V gene lookup returns CDR1 SQVTM and CDR2 ANQGSEA. The CDR3 here is CSVEVFPAGAYNEQFF. CDR3 DNA sequence: TGCAGCGTTGAAGTTTTCCCAGCGGGAGCCTACAATGAGCAGTTCTTC.

This chain uses TRBV9 with TRBJ2-3, with TRBD2 identical over 9 bases. The CDR3 totals 15 residues. V gave up 3 bases and J gave up 1 base; unmatched junction bases: 3. Germline V gene data show CDR1 as SGDLS and CDR2 as YYNGEE. Here the CDR3 reads CASSARLAGTDTQYF. The CDR3 DNA is TGTGCCAGCAGCGCCAGACTAGCGGGCACAGATACGCAGTATTTT. Drawing the rest from reference TRBV9 and TRBJ2-3, the complete variable domain is DSGVTQTPKHLITATGQRVTLRCSPRSGDLSVYWYQQSLDQGLQFLIQYYNGEERAKGNILERFSAQQFPDLHSELNLSSLELGDSALYFCASSARLAGTDTQYFGPGTRLTVL.

This clone was observed a few times. The V gene is TRBV28, the J gene TRBJ2-7; D remains unclear. Per germline, CDR1 MDHEN and CDR2 SYDVKM. The CDR3 length is 18 residues. The ends were cut back, 3 bases at V and 3 bases at J, with 24 bases in the middle. The CDR3 nucleotides read TGTGCCAGCAGTTTGGTATTGCGGACCGCTTTTATCGTCTACGAGCAGTACTTC. Protein product: CASSLVLRTAFIVYEQYF.

The DNA for the CDR3 is TGTGCCAGCAGCTTAGAGGGACTAGCGGGCTCTTACGAGCAGTACTTC. Its translation is CASSLEGLAGSYEQYF. The chain joins TRBV7-6 to TRBJ2-7; 12 nucleotides line up with TRBD2. The CDR3 contains 16 residues. Germline assignment: CDR1 SGHVS and CDR2 FNYEAQ. V was pared by 1 base and J by 4 bases, with 5 bases of the junction left unmatched.

The chain employs TRBV19 and TRBJ2-1; possibly TRBD2 for D (5 bases). This CDR3 has 16 amino acids. Germline CDR1 LNHDA, CDR2 SQIVND (reference sequence). Trimming took off 5 bases at V and 10 bases at J, with 24 bases between the two ends. CDR3 in DNA: TGTGCCAGTAGTTCAGCCGGGATCTTGCCTAAACCAGAGCAGTTCTTC. As protein: CASSSAGILPKPEQFF.

The rearrangement joins TRBV6-4 to TRBJ1-1; D perhaps matches TRBD1 (6 bases). The germline gives CDR1 MRHNA, CDR2 SNTAGT. The CDR3 runs 16 residues. The germline V and J ends were trimmed by 2 bases and 4 bases, with 17 bases remaining between them. The CDR3 DNA reads TGTGCCAGCAGTGACACAACTGACAGGCTCTTCACTGAAGCTTTCTTT. It encodes CASSDTTDRLFTEAFF.

This clone was seen only once. The chain recombines TRBV19 with TRBJ1-1; tentative D call: TRBD1 (6 bases). The CDR3 loop spans 16 amino acids. V lost 5 bases and J lost 5, with 21 bases in between. Germline V CDR1 and CDR2: LNHDA, SQIVND (reference sequence). CDR3 region: CASSDLGGPRRTEAFF. For the CDR3, the DNA is TGTGCCAGTAGTGACTTAGGGGGGCCGAGAAGGACTGAAGCTTTCTTT.

V and J are TRBV29-1 and TRBJ2-3; TRBD1 aligns across 7 bases. CDR1 and CDR2 (germline): SQVTM, ANQGSEA. This CDR3 has 15 residues. V gave up 0 bases and J gave up 4 bases; unmatched junction bases: 7. The CDR3 spells CSVEDYLTGPDTQYF. CDR3 in DNA: TGCAGCGTTGAAGATTACTTGACAGGGCCAGATACGCAGTATTTT.